This is a list of T cell receptor beta chains from one sample in a study of T cell responses to AZD1222 COVID-19 vaccine. TCRdb's copy holds only in-frame clones and misses some; the assay was immunoSEQ multiplex PCR. Of under 140,000 clones detected, around 80% appear once; the ten largest clones hold around 4.6%. The sequenced sample was peripheral blood, obtained on day 0 of AZD1222 vaccination. The receptor set was obtained from an adult in good health. The CDR3 runs from the conserved cysteine through the conserved F or W. Size is omitted from some rows. Given values are once, few, many or a class for expanded clones.

v_gene	j_gene	abundance	len	CDR3aa
TRBV19	TRBJ2-4	once	16	CASSMATYGAKNIQYF
TRBV5-6	TRBJ1-6	NA	14	CASSLEAEGSPLHF
TRBV15	TRBJ2-3	NA	18	CATSREGLAGGSTDTQYF
TRBV14	TRBJ2-6	NA	16	CASSQDAISGANVLTF
TRBV5-6	TRBJ1-2	NA	15	CASSMNFRGLYGYTF
TRBV18	TRBJ2-2	once	16	CASSPRAGQNTGELFF
TRBV11-3	TRBJ1-1	NA	15	CASSARQGSGTEAFF
TRBV24-1	TRBJ2-7	NA	13	CATSDSRTKEQYF
TRBV19	TRBJ1-6	few	15	CASSIEGRSNSPLHF
TRBV12-5	TRBJ1-1	NA	12	CASGVAGAEAFF
TRBV2	TRBJ2-3	NA	15	CASRARDFPTDTQYF